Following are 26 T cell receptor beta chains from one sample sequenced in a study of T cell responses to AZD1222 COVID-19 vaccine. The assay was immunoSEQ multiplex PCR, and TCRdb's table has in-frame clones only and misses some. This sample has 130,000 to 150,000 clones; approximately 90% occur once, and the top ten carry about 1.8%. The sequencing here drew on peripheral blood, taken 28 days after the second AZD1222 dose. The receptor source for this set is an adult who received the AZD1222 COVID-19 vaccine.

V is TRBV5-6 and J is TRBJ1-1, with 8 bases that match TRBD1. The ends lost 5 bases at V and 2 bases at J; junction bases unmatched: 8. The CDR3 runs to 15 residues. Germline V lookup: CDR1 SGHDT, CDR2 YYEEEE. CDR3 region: CASRITDRENTEAFF. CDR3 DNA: TGTGCCAGCAGGATCACGGACAGGGAAAACACTGAAGCTTTCTTT.

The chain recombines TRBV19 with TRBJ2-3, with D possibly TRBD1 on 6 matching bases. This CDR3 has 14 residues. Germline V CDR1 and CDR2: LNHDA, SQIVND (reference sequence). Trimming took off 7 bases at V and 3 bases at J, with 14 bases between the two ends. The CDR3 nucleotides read TGTGCCAGTACCCCGACAGGATTAACAGATACGCAGTATTTT. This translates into CASTPTGLTDTQYF.

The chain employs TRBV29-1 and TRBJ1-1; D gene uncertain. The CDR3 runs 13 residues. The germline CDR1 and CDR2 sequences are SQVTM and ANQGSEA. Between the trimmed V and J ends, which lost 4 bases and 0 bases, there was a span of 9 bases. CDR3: CSVGAQMNTEAFF. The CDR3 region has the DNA TGCAGCGTTGGTGCTCAGATGAACACTGAAGCTTTCTTT.

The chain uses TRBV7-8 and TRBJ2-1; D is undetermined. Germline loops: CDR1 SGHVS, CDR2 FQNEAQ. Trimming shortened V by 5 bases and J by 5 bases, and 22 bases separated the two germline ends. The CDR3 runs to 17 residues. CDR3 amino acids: CASSARRRQLLDNEQFF. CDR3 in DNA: TGTGCCAGCAGCGCGCGACGAAGGCAACTCCTTGACAATGAGCAGTTCTTC.

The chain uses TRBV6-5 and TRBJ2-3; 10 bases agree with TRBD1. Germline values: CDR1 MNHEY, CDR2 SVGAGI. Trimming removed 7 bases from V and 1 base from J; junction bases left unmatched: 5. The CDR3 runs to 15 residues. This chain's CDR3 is CASIIDRGRTDTQYF. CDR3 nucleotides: TGTGCCAGCATTATCGACAGGGGGCGCACAGATACGCAGTATTTT.

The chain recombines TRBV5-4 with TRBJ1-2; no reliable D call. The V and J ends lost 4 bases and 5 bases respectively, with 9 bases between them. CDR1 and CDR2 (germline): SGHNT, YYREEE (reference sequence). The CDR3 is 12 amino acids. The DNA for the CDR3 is TGTGCCAGCAGCGATGGTCGTTATGGCTACACCTTC. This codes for CASSDGRYGYTF.

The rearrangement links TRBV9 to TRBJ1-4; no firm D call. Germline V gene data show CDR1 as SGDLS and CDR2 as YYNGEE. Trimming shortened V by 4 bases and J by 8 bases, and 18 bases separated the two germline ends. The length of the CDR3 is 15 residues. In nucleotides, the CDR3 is TGTGCCAGCAGCCCACGGGGTGTCCCTGGGGAAAAACTGTTTTTT. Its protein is CASSPRGVPGEKLFF. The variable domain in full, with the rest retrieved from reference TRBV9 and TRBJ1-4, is DSGVTQTPKHLITATGQRVTLRCSPRSGDLSVYWYQQSLDQGLQFLIQYYNGEERAKGNILERFSAQQFPDLHSELNLSSLELGDSALYFCASSPRGVPGEKLFFGSGTQLSVL.

The chain's CDR3 is CASRGQGATDTQYF. The CDR3 DNA reads as TGTGCCAGCCGGGGACAGGGGGCCACAGATACGCAGTATTTT. The chain is built from TRBV7-9 and TRBJ2-3; 12 bases align to TRBD1. The CDR3 has 14 residues. Germline assignment: CDR1 SEHNR and CDR2 FQNEAQ (reference sequence). V lost 8 bases to trimming and J lost 2 bases; unmatched junction nucleotides: 2.

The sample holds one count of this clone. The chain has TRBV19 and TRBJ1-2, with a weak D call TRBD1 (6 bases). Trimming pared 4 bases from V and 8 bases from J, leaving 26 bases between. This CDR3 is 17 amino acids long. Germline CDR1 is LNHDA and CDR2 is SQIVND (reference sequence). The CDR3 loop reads CASSTWSRNYREEGYTF. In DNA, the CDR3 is TGTGCCAGTAGTACCTGGTCCCGAAATTACAGGGAGGAAGGCTACACCTTC.

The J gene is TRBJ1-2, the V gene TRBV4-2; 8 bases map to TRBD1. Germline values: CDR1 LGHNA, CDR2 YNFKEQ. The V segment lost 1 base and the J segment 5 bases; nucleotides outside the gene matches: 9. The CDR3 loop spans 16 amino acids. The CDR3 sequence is CASSQGGQGARYGYTF. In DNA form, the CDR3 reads TGTGCCAGCAGCCAAGGGGGGCAGGGGGCGAGGTATGGCTACACCTTC.

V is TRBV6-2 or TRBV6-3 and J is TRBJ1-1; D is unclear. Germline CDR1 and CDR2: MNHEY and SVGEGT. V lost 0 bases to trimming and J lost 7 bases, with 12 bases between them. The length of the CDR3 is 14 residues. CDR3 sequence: CASSYSSTPREAFF. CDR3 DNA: TGTGCCAGCAGTTACTCGAGTACCCCCCGTGAAGCTTTCTTT.

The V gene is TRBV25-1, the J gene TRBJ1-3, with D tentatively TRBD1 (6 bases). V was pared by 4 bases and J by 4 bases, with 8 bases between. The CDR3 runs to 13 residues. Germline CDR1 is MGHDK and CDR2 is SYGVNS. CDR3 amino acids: CASSGGGGNTIYF. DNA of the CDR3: TGTGCCAGCAGTGGAGGGGGGGGAAACACCATATATTTT.

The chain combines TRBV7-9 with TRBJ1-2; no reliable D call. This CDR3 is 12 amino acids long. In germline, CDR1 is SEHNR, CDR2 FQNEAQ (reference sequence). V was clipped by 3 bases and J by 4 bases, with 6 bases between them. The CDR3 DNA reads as TGTGCCAGCAGCTTTTCAGGCTATGGCTACACCTTC. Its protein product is CASSFSGYGYTF. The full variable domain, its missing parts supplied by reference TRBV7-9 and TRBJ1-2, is DTGVSQNPRHKITKRGQNVTFRCDPISEHNRLYWYRQTLGQGPEFLTYFQNEAQLEKSRLLSDRFSAERPKGSFSTLEIQRTEQGDSAMYLCASSFSGYGYTFGSGTRLTVV.

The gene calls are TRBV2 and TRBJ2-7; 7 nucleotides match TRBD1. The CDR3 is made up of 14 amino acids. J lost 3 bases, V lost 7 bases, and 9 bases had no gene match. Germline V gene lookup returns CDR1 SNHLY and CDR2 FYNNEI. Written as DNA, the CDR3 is TGTGCCAGCACCCAGGCAGGGGGTGACTACGAGCAGTACTTC. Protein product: CASTQAGGDYEQYF. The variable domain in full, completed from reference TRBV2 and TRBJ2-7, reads EPEVTQTPSHQVTQMGQEVILRCVPISNHLYFYWYRQILGQKVEFLVSFYNNEISEKSEIFDDQFSVERPDGSNFTLKIRSTKLEDSAMYFCASTQAGGDYEQYFGPGTRLTVT.

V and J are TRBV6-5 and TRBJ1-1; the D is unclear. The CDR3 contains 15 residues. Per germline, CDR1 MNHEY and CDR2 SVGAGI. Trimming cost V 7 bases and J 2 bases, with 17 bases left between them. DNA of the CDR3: TGTGCCAGCACCCCCGATGGCCGACCCAACACTGAAGCTTTCTTT. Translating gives CASTPDGRPNTEAFF.

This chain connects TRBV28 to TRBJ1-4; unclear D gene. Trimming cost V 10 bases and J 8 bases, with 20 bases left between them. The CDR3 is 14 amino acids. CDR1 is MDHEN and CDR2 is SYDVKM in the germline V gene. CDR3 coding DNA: TGTGCCACCCCCGGAGGGCCTGGAGGGGAAAAACTGTTTTTT. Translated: CATPGGPGGEKLFF.

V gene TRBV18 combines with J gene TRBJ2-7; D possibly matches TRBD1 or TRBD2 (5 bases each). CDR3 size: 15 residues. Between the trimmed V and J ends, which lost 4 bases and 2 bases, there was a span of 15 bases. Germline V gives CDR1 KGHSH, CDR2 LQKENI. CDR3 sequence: CASSQTRDPAYEQYF. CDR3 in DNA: TGTGCCAGCTCACAAACCCGGGACCCCGCCTACGAGCAGTACTTC.

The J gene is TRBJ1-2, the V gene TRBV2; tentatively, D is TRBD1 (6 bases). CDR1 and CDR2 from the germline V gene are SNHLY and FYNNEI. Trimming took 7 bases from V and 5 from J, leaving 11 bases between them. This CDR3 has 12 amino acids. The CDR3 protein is CASTGQSYGYTF. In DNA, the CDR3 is TGTGCCAGCACCGGACAGTCTTATGGCTACACCTTC.

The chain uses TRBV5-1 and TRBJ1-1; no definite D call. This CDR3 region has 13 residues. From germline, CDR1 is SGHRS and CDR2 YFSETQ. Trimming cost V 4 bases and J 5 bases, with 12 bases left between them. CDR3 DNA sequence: TGCGCCAGCAGCCAATCCTATAGGACTGAAGCTTTCTTT. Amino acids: CASSQSYRTEAFF.

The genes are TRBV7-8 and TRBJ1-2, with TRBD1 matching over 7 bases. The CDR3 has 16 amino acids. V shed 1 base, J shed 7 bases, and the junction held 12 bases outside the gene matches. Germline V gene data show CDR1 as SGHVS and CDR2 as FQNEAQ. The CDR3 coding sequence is TGTGCCAGCAGCTTAGGGGTAGGGGGCGCGGAAGTTGGCTACACCTTC. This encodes CASSLGVGGAEVGYTF.

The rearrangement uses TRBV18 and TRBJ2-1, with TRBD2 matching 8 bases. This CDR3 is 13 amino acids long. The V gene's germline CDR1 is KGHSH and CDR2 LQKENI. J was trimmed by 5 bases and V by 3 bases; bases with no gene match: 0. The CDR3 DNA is TGTGCCAGCTCACCGGGACTAGACAATGAGCAGTTCTTC. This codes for CASSPGLDNEQFF.

The CDR3 bases are TGTGCCAGCAGTTCGGACAGGAGGGCCTATCAGCCCCAGCATTTT. Protein: CASSSDRRAYQPQHF. This rearrangement joins TRBV2 to TRBJ1-5; TRBD1 aligns across 7 bases. Trimming took 5 bases from V and 5 from J; bases not matched to a gene: 9. Germline assignment: CDR1 SNHLY and CDR2 FYNNEI. The CDR3 contains 15 residues.

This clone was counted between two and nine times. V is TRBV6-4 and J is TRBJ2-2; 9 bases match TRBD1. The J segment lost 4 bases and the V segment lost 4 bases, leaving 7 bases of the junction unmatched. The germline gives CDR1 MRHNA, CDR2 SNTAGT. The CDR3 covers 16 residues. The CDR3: CASSVGQGSGTGELFF. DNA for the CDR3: TGTGCCAGCAGTGTAGGACAGGGGAGCGGCACCGGGGAGCTGTTTTTT.

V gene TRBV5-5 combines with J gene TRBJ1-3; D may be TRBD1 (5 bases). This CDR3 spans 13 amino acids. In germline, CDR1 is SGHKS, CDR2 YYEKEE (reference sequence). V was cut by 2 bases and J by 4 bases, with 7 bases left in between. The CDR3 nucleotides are TGTGCCAGCAGCTTCGGGGGAGGAAACACCATATATTTT. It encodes CASSFGGGNTIYF.

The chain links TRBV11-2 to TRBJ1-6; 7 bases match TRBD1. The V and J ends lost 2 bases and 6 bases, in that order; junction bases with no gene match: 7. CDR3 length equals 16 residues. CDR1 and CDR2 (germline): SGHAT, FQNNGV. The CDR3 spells CASSLNKGQVNSPLHF. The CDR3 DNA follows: TGTGCCAGCAGCTTAAATAAAGGACAGGTTAATTCACCCCTCCACTTT. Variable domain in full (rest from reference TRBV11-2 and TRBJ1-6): EAGVAQSPRYKIIEKRQSVAFWCNPISGHATLYWYQQILGQGPKLLIQFQNNGVVDDSQLPKDRFSAERLKGVDSTLKIQPAKLEDSAVYLCASSLNKGQVNSPLHFGNGTRLTVT.

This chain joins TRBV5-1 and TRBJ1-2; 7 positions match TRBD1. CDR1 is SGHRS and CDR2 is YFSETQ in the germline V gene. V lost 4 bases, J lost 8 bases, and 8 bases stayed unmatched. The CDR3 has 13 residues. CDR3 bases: TGCGCCAGCAGCCCCTCTACAGGGGAAGGCTACACCTTC. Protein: CASSPSTGEGYTF.